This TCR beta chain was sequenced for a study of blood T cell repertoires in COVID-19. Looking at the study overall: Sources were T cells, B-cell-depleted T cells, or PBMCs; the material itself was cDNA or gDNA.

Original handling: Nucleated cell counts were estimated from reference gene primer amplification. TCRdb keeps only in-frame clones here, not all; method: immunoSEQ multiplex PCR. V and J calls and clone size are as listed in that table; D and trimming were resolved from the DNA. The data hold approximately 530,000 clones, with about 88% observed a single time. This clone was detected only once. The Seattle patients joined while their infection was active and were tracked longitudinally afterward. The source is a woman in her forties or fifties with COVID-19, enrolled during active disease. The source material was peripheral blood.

CDR3 in amino acids: CASSYLVGGYEQYF. CDR3 coding DNA: TGTGCCAGCAGTTACTTAGTAGGGGGCTACGAGCAGTACTTC. This chain uses TRBV6-5 with TRBJ2-7; possibly TRBD1 for D (6 bases). The germline V gene has CDR1 MNHEY and CDR2 SVGAGI. The CDR3 consists of 14 residues. Trimming shortened V by 1 base and J by 3 bases, and 10 bases separated the two germline ends.